Presented here are 5 T cell receptor beta chains from one specimen sequenced in a study of cytomegalovirus exposure and HLA in healthy donors. PCR employed 60 Vbeta and 13 Jbeta primers. Using immunoSEQ multiplex PCR, the repertoire was profiled, and TCRdb retains in-frame clones only, with some absent. The table has under 140,000 clones, around 83% seen once. The sample consisted of PBMCs. These receptors came from a woman aged 55 to 70 in good health and CMV-seropositive.

Here the CDR3 reads CSVVDREDDEQYF. The CDR3 DNA reads as TGCAGCGTGGTAGACAGGGAAGATGACGAGCAGTACTTC. This sequence joins TRBV29-1 and TRBJ2-7; 7 nucleotides line up with TRBD1. This CDR3 contains 13 residues. V lost 6 bases to trimming and J lost 5 bases; unmatched junction nucleotides: 10. Germline loops: CDR1 SQVTM, CDR2 ANQGSEA.

This clone has only a few counts. The chain joins TRBV5-4 to TRBJ1-1, with 7 bases matching TRBD1. Germline V lookup: CDR1 SGHNT, CDR2 YYREEE (reference sequence). The junction had 5 bases not matched to a gene; V was cut back by 3 bases and J by 0 bases. The CDR3 runs to 15 residues. CDR3 coding DNA: TGTGCCAGCAGCTGGGGGGACAGTATGAACACTGAAGCTTTCTTT. Amino acid sequence: CASSWGDSMNTEAFF.

The gene calls are TRBV6-5 and TRBJ2-7; TRBD1 matches 8 bases. V gave up 4 bases and J gave up 5 bases; unmatched junction bases: 10. The germline V gene has CDR1 MNHEY and CDR2 SVGAGI. The CDR3 consists of 15 residues. CDR3 region: CASSWSDRAVDEQYF. CDR3 coding DNA: TGTGCCAGCAGTTGGTCGGACAGGGCAGTCGACGAGCAGTACTTC.

In this sample, this clone turned up once. V usage is TRBV9 and J usage is TRBJ2-2, with unresolved D. Between the trimmed V and J ends, which lost 0 bases and 7 bases, there was a span of 13 bases. CDR3 length: 15 amino acids. Germline V lookup: CDR1 SGDLS, CDR2 YYNGEE. The CDR3 protein is CASSVDRLVGGELFF. The CDR3, as DNA: TGTGCCAGCAGCGTAGATCGCCTAGTTGGCGGGGAGCTGTTTTTT.

The chain combines TRBV13 with TRBJ1-5; 9 positions agree with TRBD1. The length of the CDR3 is 15 residues. V lost 4 bases and J lost 6; bases outside the gene matches: 7. Germline loops: CDR1 PRHDT, CDR2 FYEKMQ (reference sequence). CDR3 nucleotide sequence: TGTGCCAGCAGCTCAGAGGGACAGGGAATTCAGCCCCAGCATTTT. Amino acids: CASSSEGQGIQPQHF.